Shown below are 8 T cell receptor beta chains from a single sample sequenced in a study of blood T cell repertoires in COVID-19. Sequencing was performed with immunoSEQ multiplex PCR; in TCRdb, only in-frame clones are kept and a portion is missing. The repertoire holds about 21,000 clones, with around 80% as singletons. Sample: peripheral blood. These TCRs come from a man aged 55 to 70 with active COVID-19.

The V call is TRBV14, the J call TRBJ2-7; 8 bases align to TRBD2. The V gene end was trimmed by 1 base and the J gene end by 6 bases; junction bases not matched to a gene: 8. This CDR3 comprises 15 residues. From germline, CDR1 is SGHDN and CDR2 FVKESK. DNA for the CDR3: TGTGCCAGCAGCCAAGCGGCCGGCAGCGGGGGCGAGCAGTACTTC. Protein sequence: CASSQAAGSGGEQYF.

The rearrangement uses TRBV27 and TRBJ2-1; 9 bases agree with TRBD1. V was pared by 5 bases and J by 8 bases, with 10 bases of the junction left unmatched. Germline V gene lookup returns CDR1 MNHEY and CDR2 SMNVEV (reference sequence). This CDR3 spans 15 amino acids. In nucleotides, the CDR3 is TGTGCCAGCAGTCCCGGCGGGACAGGGATTGATGAGCAGTTCTTC. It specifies CASSPGGTGIDEQFF.

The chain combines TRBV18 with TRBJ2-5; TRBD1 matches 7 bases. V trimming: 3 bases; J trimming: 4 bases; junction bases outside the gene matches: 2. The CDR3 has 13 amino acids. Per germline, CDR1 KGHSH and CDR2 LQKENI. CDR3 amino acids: CASSPGQIETQYF. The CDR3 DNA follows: TGTGCCAGCTCACCGGGACAGATAGAGACCCAGTACTTC.

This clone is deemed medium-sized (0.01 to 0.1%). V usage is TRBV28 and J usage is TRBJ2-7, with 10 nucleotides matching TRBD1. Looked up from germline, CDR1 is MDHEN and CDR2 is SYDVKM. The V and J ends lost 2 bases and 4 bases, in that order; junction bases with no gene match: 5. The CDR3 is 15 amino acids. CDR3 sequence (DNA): TGTGCCAGCAGTTTAGCGACAGGGGGCGAGTACGAGCAGTACTTC. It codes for CASSLATGGEYEQYF.

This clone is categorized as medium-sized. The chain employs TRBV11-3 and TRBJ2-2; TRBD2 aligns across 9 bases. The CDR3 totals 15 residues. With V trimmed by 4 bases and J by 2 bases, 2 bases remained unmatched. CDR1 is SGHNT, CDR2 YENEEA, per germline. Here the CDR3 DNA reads TGTGCCAGCAGCTCGGGACTAGCTAACACCGGGGAGCTGTTTTTT. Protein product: CASSSGLANTGELFF. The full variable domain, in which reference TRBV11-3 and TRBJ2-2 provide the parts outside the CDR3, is EAGVVQSPRYKIIEKKQPVAFWCNPISGHNTLYWYLQNLGQGPELLIRYENEEAVDDSQLPKDRFSAERLKGVDSTLKIQPAELGDSAVYLCASSSGLANTGELFFGEGSRLTVL.

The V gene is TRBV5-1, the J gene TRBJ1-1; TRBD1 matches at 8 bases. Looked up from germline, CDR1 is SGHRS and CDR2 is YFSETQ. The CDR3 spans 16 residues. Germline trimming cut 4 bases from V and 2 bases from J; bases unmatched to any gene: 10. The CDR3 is CASSRETGGRNTEAFF. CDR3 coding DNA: TGCGCCAGCAGCCGCGAAACAGGGGGAAGAAACACTGAAGCTTTCTTT.

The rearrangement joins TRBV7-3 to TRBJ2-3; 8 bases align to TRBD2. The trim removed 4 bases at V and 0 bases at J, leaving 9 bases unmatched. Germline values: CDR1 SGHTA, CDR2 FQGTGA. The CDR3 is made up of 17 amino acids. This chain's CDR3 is CASSSYYPSGSTDTQYF. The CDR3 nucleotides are TGTGCCAGCAGCTCATACTATCCTAGCGGGAGCACAGATACGCAGTATTTT. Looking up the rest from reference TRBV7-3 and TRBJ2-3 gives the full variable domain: GAGVSQTPSNKVTEKGKYVELRCDPISGHTALYWYRQSLGQGPEFLIYFQGTGAADDSGLPNDRFFAVRPEGSVSTLKIQRTERGDSAVYLCASSSYYPSGSTDTQYFGPGTRLTVL.

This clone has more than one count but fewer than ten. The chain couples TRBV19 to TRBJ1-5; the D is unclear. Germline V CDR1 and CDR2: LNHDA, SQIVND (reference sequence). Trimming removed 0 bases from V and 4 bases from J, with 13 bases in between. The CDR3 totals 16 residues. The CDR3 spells CASSIDLWGANQPQHF. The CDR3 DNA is TGTGCCAGTAGTATAGATCTATGGGGAGCTAATCAGCCCCAGCATTTT.